The 20 T cell receptor beta chains below were found in one sample sequenced in a study of CD8+CD57+ T cells in acquired aplastic anemia. Genomic DNA served as template for TCR beta VDJ and CDR3 profiling. TCRdb re-called the reads through MiXCR, storing one row per CDR3 protein. Among approximately 220,000 distinct CDR3 sequences listed, about half were seen once. CD8+CD57+ cell expansion, shown by flow cytometry, had occurred in the patients selected for sequencing. Sequencing was carried out using sorted CD4+, CD8+, or CD8+CD57+ T cells (not recorded which) from PBMCs. Receptor source: a human donor with aplastic anemia.

A few counts support this clonotype. A read error may be the cause here, since a much bigger clone is one base away. The chain combines TRBV20-1 with TRBJ2-7; 9 positions agree with TRBD2. This CDR3 is 14 amino acids long. Looked up from germline, CDR1 is DFQATT and CDR2 is SNEGSKA (reference sequence). CDR3 nucleotide sequence: TGCAATGCTAGCCTGACTAGCGGAACCTACGAGCAGTACTTC. This sequence encodes CNASLTSGTYEQYF.

The chain joins TRBV2 to TRBJ2-3; 7 nucleotides line up with TRBD2. The CDR3 runs 15 residues. Germline-derived CDR1 and CDR2 are SNHLY and FYNNEI. V shed 6 bases and J 6 bases; nucleotides not matched to a gene: 12. In DNA, the CDR3 is TGTGCCAGCAGCTTAGAGCGGGGTACTTCCGATACGCAGTATTTT. Encoded protein: CASSLERGTSDTQYF.

This clonotype was seen at least ten times. The chain uses TRBV4-1 and TRBJ2-5; D may be TRBD2 (6 bases). Germline-derived CDR1 and CDR2 are MGHRA and YSYEKL. The CDR3 is made up of 16 amino acids. V lost 4 bases to trimming and J lost 4 bases, with 19 bases between them. The CDR3 loop reads CASSPAAQGGGETQYF. The DNA for the CDR3 is TGCGCCAGCAGCCCGGCCGCCCAGGGAGGTGGAGAGACCCAGTACTTC.

This clonotype showed up many times. The chain is built from TRBV6-1 and TRBJ1-1; unclear D gene. There are 10 residues in the CDR3. Germline CDR1 and CDR2: MNHNS and SASEGT. V gave up 10 bases and J gave up 9 bases, with 12 bases separating them. CDR3 DNA sequence: TGTGCCACTCAAGAGGGTAAAGCTTTCTTT. The encoded protein is CATQEGKAFF.

This clonotype was seen many times. The genes are TRBV2 and TRBJ1-5; D not resolved. The V gene's germline CDR1 is SNHLY and CDR2 FYNNEI. CDR3 size: 13 residues. V dropped 4 bases and J dropped 3 bases, with 7 bases sitting between them. CDR3 DNA: TGTGCCAGCAGTGCTGACTTCAATCAGCCCCAGCATTTT. It translates to CASSADFNQPQHF.

The genes are TRBV7-6 and TRBJ2-7; 9 bases match TRBD2. Per germline, CDR1 SGHVS and CDR2 FNYEAQ. V lost 3 bases to trimming and J lost 1 base; unmatched junction nucleotides: 4. The CDR3 has 15 residues. CDR3 protein: CASSLGAGGSYEQYF. The DNA for the CDR3 is TGTGCCAGCAGCTTGGGAGCGGGGGGATCCTACGAGCAGTACTTC. Together with reference TRBV7-6 and TRBJ2-7, the CDR3 gives the full variable domain: GAGVSQSPRYKVTKRGQDVALRCDPISGHVSLYWYRQALGQGPEFLTYFNYEAQQDKSGLPNDRFSAERPEGSISTLTIQRTEQRDSAMYRCASSLGAGGSYEQYFGPGTRLTVT.

This clonotype has ten or more counts. J is TRBJ1-1 and V is TRBV5-1; D possibly corresponds to TRBD1 (5 bases). The germline gives CDR1 SGHRS, CDR2 YFSETQ. The CDR3 extends over 14 amino acids. Trimming removed 8 bases from V and 0 bases from J, with 14 bases in between. The DNA of the CDR3 is TGCGCCAGTTCGACAGAACCGATGAACACTGAAGCTTTCTTT. Amino acids: CASSTEPMNTEAFF. Full variable domain (rest looked up from reference TRBV5-1 and TRBJ1-1): KAGVTQTPRYLIKTRGQQVTLSCSPISGHRSVSWYQQTPGQGLQFLFEYFSETQRNKGNFPGRFSGRQFSNSRSEMNVSTLELGDSALYLCASSTEPMNTEAFFGQGTRLTVV.

This clonotype was detected only once. The rearrangement uses TRBV29-1 and TRBJ2-7; a weak D match, TRBD1 (5 bases). CDR1 and CDR2 (germline): SQVTM, ANQGSEA. This CDR3 is built from 12 residues. V was pared by 7 bases and J by 2 bases, with 12 bases between. The CDR3 DNA reads as TGCAGCGGCCTGGGGCTAGCCTACGAGCAGTACTTC. Its translation: CSGLGLAYEQYF.

This clonotype was detected ten times or more. The V call is TRBV2, the J call TRBJ1-2; D remains unclear. This CDR3 has 11 amino acids. Trimming took 0 bases from V and 5 from J, leaving 1 base between them. Germline V gives CDR1 SNHLY, CDR2 FYNNEI. The chain's CDR3 is CASSEAYGYTF. In nucleotides, the CDR3 is TGTGCCAGCAGTGAAGCATATGGCTACACCTTC.

The rearrangement joins TRBV29-1 to TRBJ1-1, with D possibly TRBD1 on 5 matching bases. Germline V gene data show CDR1 as SQVTM and CDR2 as ANQGSEA. V was clipped by 5 bases and J by 5 bases, with 9 bases between them. This CDR3 contains 11 residues. The CDR3 here is CSVRGWTEAFF. CDR3 sequence (DNA): TGCAGCGTTAGGGGTTGGACTGAAGCTTTCTTT.

The V and J genes are TRBV20-1 and TRBJ1-1; D unclear. This CDR3 has 14 residues. CDR1 and CDR2 (germline): DFQATT, SNEGSKA (reference sequence). Deletions cut 0 bases from V and 0 bases from J, with 8 bases between. The CDR3 protein is CSARESGVNTEAFF. In nucleotides, the CDR3 is TGCAGTGCTAGAGAGTCAGGAGTGAACACTGAAGCTTTCTTT.

This clonotype was seen a few times. The chain recombines TRBV7-9 with TRBJ2-3; TRBD2 matches 16 bases. CDR3 length equals 15 residues. The trim removed 8 bases at V and 4 bases at J, leaving 3 bases unmatched. Germline CDR1 and CDR2: SEHNR and FQNEAQ (reference sequence). Here the CDR3 DNA reads TGTGCCAGCCGAGGGACTAGCGGGGGGGCAGATACGCAGTATTTT. It encodes CASRGTSGGADTQYF. The variable domain in full, completed from reference TRBV7-9 and TRBJ2-3, reads DTGVSQNPRHKITKRGQNVTFRCDPISEHNRLYWYRQTLGQGPEFLTYFQNEAQLEKSRLLSDRFSAERPKGSFSTLEIQRTEQGDSAMYLCASRGTSGGADTQYFGPGTRLTVL.

The rearrangement links TRBV5-1 to TRBJ1-2, with 7 bases lining up with TRBD1. CDR3 size: 12 residues. The V and J ends lost 4 bases and 8 bases, in that order; junction bases with no gene match: 5. Germline loops: CDR1 SGHRS, CDR2 YFSETQ. CDR3 nucleotides: TGCGCCAGCAGCGTCGGGACAGAGGGCTACACCTTC. It translates to CASSVGTEGYTF. The variable domain in full, completed from reference TRBV5-1 and TRBJ1-2, reads KAGVTQTPRYLIKTRGQQVTLSCSPISGHRSVSWYQQTPGQGLQFLFEYFSETQRNKGNFPGRFSGRQFSNSRSEMNVSTLELGDSALYLCASSVGTEGYTFGSGTRLTVV.

The J gene is TRBJ2-7, the V gene TRBV2; a possible D gene is TRBD2 (6 bases). Trimming took off 3 bases at V and 6 bases at J, with 12 bases between the two ends. The CDR3 is 13 amino acids. The germline CDR1 and CDR2 sequences are SNHLY and FYNNEI. DNA for the CDR3: TGTGCCAGCAGTGACGGACTACTTCCCGAGCAGTACTTC. Translation: CASSDGLLPEQYF.

This clonotype was seen more than once but under ten times. The CDR3 reads CASSYGGVRTYNEQFF. The CDR3 nucleotides are TGTGCCAGCAGTTACGGGGGGGTGCGAACCTACAATGAGCAGTTCTTC. The chain couples TRBV6-1 to TRBJ2-1; 8 bases match TRBD2. Germline V lookup: CDR1 MNHNS, CDR2 SASEGT. This CDR3 contains 16 residues. After removal of 5 bases from V and 2 bases from J, the junction contained 8 bases not matched to a gene.

This clonotype was found many times. This chain uses TRBV10-3 with TRBJ2-3; D gene ambiguous. V dropped 0 bases and J dropped 6 bases, with 4 bases sitting between them. CDR1 and CDR2 (germline): ENHRY, SYGVKD. The CDR3 covers 12 residues. The CDR3 nucleotides read TGTGCCATCAGTGAGTCTGGGGATACGCAGTATTTT. This codes for CAISESGDTQYF.

For the CDR3, the DNA is TGTGCCCCGACCCCACGGGCTTTCTTT. It codes for CAPTPRAFF. The chain employs TRBV30 and TRBJ1-1; no firm D call. V gave up 8 bases and J gave up 11 bases, with 12 bases separating them. Germline assignment: CDR1 GTSNPN and CDR2 SVGIG (reference sequence). This CDR3 has 9 residues.

About this clonotype: The CDR3 ends on some other residue instead of the conserved phenylalanine or tryptophan, so this is likely a read error. It is unclear where the CDR3 begins or ends on the DNA, so no DNA is shown, and the CDR3 is as TCRdb lists it. The V call is TRBV15, the J call TRBJ1-6. The CDR3 spans 13 residues, counting both ends. Looked up from germline, CDR1 is LNHNV and CDR2 is YYDKDF (reference sequence). CDR3 sequence reads: CATSSGRNSPLRS.

This clonotype was seen a few times. This rearrangement joins TRBV6-5 to TRBJ2-1; TRBD1 matches at 7 bases. The CDR3 covers 14 residues. Germline CDR1 MNHEY, CDR2 SVGAGI. V lost 5 bases to trimming and J lost 7 bases; unmatched junction nucleotides: 8. The CDR3 here is CASSKLDRDNEQFF. The DNA for the CDR3 is TGTGCCAGCAGTAAACTTGACAGGGATAATGAGCAGTTCTTC.

This clonotype was found a few times. The germline gene is not matched at one end of the junction; a read error may be the cause. V and J are TRBV6-5 and TRBJ1-2; 7 bases map to TRBD1. Germline V gene lookup returns CDR1 MNHEY and CDR2 SVGAGI. The CDR3 is 14 residues long. The CDR3 protein is CASSIDRANCGYTF. CDR3 DNA: TGTGCCAGCAGTATTGACAGGGCTAACTGTGGCTACACCTTC.